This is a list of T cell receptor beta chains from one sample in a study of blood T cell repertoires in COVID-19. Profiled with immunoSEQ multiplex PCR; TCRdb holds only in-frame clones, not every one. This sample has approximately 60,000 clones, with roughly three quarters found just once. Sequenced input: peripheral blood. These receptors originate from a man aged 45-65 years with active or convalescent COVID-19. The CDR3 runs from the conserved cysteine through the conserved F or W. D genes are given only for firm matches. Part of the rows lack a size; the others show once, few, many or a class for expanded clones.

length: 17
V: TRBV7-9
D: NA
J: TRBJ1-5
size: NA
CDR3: CASSLAMGGFYNQPQHF
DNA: TGTGCCAGCAGCTTAGCTATGGGGGGGTTTTACAATCAGCCCCAGCATTTT

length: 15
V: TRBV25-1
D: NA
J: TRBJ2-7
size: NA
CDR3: CASSDAQGPAYEQYF
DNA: TGTGCCAGCAGTGATGCGCAGGGGCCAGCCTACGAGCAGTACTTC

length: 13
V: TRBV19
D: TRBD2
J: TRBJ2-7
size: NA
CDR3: CATSTSPGYEQYF
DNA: TGTGCCACCTCGACTAGCCCTGGCTACGAGCAGTACTTC

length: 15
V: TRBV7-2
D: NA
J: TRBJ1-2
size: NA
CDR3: CASSPPPAGTYGYTF
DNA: TGTGCCAGCAGCCCACCCCCCGCGGGGACTTATGGCTACACCTTC

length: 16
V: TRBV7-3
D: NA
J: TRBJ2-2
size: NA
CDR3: CASSPGGQRWSGELFF
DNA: TGTGCCAGCAGCCCAGGGGGGCAGAGATGGTCCGGGGAGCTGTTTTTT

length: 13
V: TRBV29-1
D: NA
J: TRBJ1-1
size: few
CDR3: CSVEQGWDTEAFF
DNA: TGCAGCGTTGAACAGGGGTGGGACACTGAAGCTTTCTTT

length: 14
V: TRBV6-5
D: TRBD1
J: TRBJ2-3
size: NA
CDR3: CASSQGESGDTQYF
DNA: TGTGCCAGCAGCCAGGGGGAGTCTGGAGATACGCAGTATTTT

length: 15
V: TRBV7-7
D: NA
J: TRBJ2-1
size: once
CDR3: CASSLSGATGSEQFF
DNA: TGTGCCAGCAGCTTAAGCGGAGCCACGGGTAGTGAGCAGTTCTTC

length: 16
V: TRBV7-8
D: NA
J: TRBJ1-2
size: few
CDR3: CASSLERQAMNYGYTF
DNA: TGTGCCAGCAGCTTAGAGCGACAGGCGATGAACTATGGCTACACCTTC

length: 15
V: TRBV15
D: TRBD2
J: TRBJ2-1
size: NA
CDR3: CATSRDTSGSNEQFF
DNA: TGTGCCACCAGCAGAGATACTAGCGGGAGCAATGAGCAGTTCTTC

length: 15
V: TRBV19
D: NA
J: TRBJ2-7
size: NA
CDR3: CASSLRLRGNYEQYF
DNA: TGTGCCAGTAGTCTCCGACTTAGGGGGAACTACGAGCAGTACTTC

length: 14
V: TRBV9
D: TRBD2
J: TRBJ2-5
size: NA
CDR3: CASSVVGLQETQYF
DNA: TGTGCCAGCAGCGTAGTGGGACTACAAGAGACCCAGTACTTC

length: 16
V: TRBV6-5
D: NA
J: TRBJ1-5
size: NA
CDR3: CASSYSAQGGNQPQHF
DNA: TGTGCCAGCAGTTACTCAGCACAGGGAGGGAATCAGCCCCAGCATTTT

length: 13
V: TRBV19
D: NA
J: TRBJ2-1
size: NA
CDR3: CASSIEFESEQFF
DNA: TGTGCCAGTAGTATAGAGTTCGAGAGTGAGCAGTTCTTC

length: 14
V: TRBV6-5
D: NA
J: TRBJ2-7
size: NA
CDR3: CASSYRGAILEQYF
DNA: TGTGCCAGCAGTTACCGCGGGGCCATTTTAGAGCAGTACTTC

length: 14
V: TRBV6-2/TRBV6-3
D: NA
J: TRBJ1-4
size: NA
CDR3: CASSSQRLLEKLFF
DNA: TGTGCCAGCAGTTCCCAGAGGCTCCTGGAAAAACTGTTTTTT

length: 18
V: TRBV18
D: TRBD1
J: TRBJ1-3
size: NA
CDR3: CASSPIETGTGRGNTIYF
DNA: TGTGCCAGCTCACCAATCGAAACCGGGACAGGGAGAGGAAACACCATATATTTT

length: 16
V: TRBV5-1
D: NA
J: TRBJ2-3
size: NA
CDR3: CASSLVFYSSTDTQYF
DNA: TGCGCCAGCAGCTTGGTATTCTATTCTAGCACAGATACGCAGTATTTT

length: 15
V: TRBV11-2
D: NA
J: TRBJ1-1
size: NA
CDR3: CASSLVAFLNTEAFF
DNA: TGTGCCAGCAGCTTAGTAGCCTTTTTGAACACTGAAGCTTTCTTT

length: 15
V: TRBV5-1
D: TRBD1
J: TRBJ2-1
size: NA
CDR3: CASSSGQTPYNEQFF
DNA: TGCGCCAGCAGCTCGGGACAGACCCCCTACAATGAGCAGTTCTTC

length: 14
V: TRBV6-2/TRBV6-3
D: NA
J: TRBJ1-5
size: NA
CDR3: CASSYLDGQQPQHF
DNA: TGTGCCAGCAGTTACTTAGACGGACAACAGCCCCAGCATTTT

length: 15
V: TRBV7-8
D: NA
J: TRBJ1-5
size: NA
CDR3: CASSLRHNSNQPQHF
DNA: TGTGCCAGCAGCTTAAGACACAATAGCAATCAGCCCCAGCATTTT

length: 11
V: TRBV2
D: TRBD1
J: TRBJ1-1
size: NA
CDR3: CASRGTVEAFF
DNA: TGTGCCAGCAGAGGGACAGTTGAAGCTTTCTTT

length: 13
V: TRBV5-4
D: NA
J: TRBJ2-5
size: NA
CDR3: CASSGQYQETQYF
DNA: TGTGCCAGCAGCGGACAGTACCAAGAGACCCAGTACTTC

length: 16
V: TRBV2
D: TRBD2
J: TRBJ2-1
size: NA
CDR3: CASRKGLAVSYNEQFF
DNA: TGTGCCAGCAGAAAGGGACTAGCGGTCTCCTACAATGAGCAGTTCTTC

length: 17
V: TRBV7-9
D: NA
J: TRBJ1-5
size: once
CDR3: CASSLYAGGTSNQPQHF
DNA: TGTGCCAGCAGCCTTTACGCGGGGGGTACTAGCAATCAGCCCCAGCATTTT

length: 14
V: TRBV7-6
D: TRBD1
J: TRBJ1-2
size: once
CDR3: CASSSGQGGGGYTF
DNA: TGTGCCAGCAGCTCCGGACAGGGGGGAGGTGGCTACACCTTC

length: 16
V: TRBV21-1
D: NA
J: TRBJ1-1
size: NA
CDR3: CASSELGTAMNTEAFF
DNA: TGTGCCAGCAGCGAACTAGGGACAGCTATGAACACTGAAGCTTTCTTT

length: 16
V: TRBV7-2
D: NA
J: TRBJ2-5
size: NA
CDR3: CASSPQAGDVGETQYF
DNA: TGTGCCAGCAGCCCCCAGGCAGGGGACGTCGGCGAGACCCAGTACTTC

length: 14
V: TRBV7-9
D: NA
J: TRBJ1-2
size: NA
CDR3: CASSLESLNYGYTF
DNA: TGTGCCAGCAGCTTAGAGAGCCTTAACTATGGCTACACCTTC

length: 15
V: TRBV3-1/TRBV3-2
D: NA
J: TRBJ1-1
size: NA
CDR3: CASSPNTGTGGWAFF
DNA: TGTGCCAGCAGCCCCAATACAGGGACCGGGGGGTGGGCTTTCTTT

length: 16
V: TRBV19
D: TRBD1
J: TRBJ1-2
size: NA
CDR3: CASKGGVLNHNYGYTF
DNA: TGTGCCAGTAAAGGGGGCGTTCTGAACCACAACTATGGCTACACCTTC

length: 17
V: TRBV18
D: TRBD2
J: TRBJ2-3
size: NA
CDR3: CASSRSVTSGTTDTQYF
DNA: TGTGCCAGCTCACGATCAGTGACTAGCGGGACCACAGATACGCAGTATTTT

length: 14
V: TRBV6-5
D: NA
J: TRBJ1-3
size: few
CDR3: CASSPDRIGNTIYF
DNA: TGTGCCAGCAGTCCCGACAGGATCGGAAACACCATATATTTT

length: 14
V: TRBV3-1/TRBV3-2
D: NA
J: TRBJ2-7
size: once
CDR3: CASSQMEADYEQYF
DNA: TGTGCCAGCAGCCAAATGGAGGCCGACTACGAGCAGTACTTC

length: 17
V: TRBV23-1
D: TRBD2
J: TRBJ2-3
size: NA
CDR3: CASAGTSGRPRVDTQYF
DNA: TGCGCCAGTGCCGGGACTAGCGGGAGGCCGAGGGTAGATACGCAGTATTTT

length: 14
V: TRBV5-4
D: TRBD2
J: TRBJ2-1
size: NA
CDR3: CASGSSGEWNEQFF
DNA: TGTGCCAGCGGCTCTAGCGGAGAATGGAATGAGCAGTTCTTC

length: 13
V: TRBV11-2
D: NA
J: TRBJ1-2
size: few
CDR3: CASRQTVYYGYTF
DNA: TGTGCCAGCAGGCAGACAGTATACTATGGCTACACCTTC

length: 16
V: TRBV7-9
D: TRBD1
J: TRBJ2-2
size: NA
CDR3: CASSLVGTANTGELFF
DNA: TGTGCCAGCAGCTTAGTTGGGACAGCGAACACCGGGGAGCTGTTTTTT

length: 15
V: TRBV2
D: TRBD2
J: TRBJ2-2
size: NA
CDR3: CARGASGTNTGELFF
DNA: TGTGCCAGGGGCGCTAGCGGGACGAACACCGGGGAGCTGTTTTTT

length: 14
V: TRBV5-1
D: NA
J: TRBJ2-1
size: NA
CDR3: CASSQDLTYNEQFF
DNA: TGCGCCAGCAGCCAGGATCTAACCTACAATGAGCAGTTCTTC